The clone carrying this T cell receptor (beta chain) was recorded a few times. Its antigen is as yet unknown. The junction departs from germline at one end; a sequencing error may be responsible. The sample originates from a study of T cells in localized non-small cell lung cancer. Adjacent lung samples, free of atypia, were obtained at least 2 cm from the tumor margin. Germline-derived CDR1 and CDR2 are MNHGY and SAAAGT. This CDR3 has 16 residues. Some clones are missing from TCRdb's copy, which holds only in-frame ones; the method was immunoSEQ multiplex PCR. The sample lists about 1,700 clones; 20% to 25% were seen once. General study findings and limits: Uninvolved adjacent lung, not tumor, had the highest T cell clonality. Longer overall survival was linked to higher blood T cell density.

This sequence originates from a man between 18 and 49 years old with stage I lung adenocarcinoma. This material consisted of normal lung tissue next to the tumor, taken before any cancer treatment. V usage is TRBV6-8 and J usage is TRBJ1-1; TRBD1 matches at 7 bases. Here the CDR3 reads CAISAQRGTENTEAFF. The CDR3, as DNA: TGTGCCATCAGTGCACAGAGGGGGACAGAGAACACTGAAGCTTTCTTT.